The rows below give T cell receptor beta chains drawn from one sample of a study of T cells after yellow fever vaccination. TCRdb fed the 5' RACE reads into MiXCR, producing one record per CDR3 protein. Among around 590,000 distinct CDR3 sequences, roughly an eighth were seen once, and the ten largest hold about 15%. The sequencing used PBMCs, collected on the day of the yellow fever booster vaccination. These receptors originate from a man aged 25 to 40 who received the YFV17D yellow fever vaccine. Each CDR3 is given with its conserved first and last residue. Each record gives: V gene, clone size, J gene, D gene, CDR3 DNA, CDR3 protein. The D gene is left open where the match is weak. Size is omitted from some rows. Given values are once, few, many or a class for expanded clones.

v_call: TRBV15; clone_size: .; j_call: TRBJ1-4; d_call: .; cdr3_nt: TGTGCCACCGGAAGGGGACGGCAGAATGAAAAACTGTTTTTT; cdr3_aa: CATGRGRQNEKLFF
v_call: TRBV10-3; clone_size: few; j_call: TRBJ2-2; d_call: .; cdr3_nt: TGTGCCATCAGTGAGTCGAATAGGGATGGCGGGGAGCTGTTTTTT; cdr3_aa: CAISESNRDGGELFF
v_call: TRBV7-8; clone_size: few; j_call: TRBJ1-1; d_call: .; cdr3_nt: TGTGCCAGCAGCATGGGGAATGAAGCTTTCTTT; cdr3_aa: CASSMGNEAFF
v_call: TRBV12-3/TRBV12-4; clone_size: .; j_call: TRBJ1-4; d_call: .; cdr3_nt: TGTGCCAGCAGTTTAAGGGCTCCTAATGAAAAACTGTTTTTT; cdr3_aa: CASSLRAPNEKLFF
v_call: TRBV7-7; clone_size: many; j_call: TRBJ2-5; d_call: TRBD1; cdr3_nt: TGTGCCAGCAGCCAAACCGCCCTCTTAGGACAGGAAGAGACCCAGTACTTC; cdr3_aa: CASSQTALLGQEETQYF
v_call: TRBV27; clone_size: .; j_call: TRBJ2-5; d_call: TRBD2; cdr3_nt: TGTGCCAGCAGTCGGGAGGTCCAAGAGACCCAGTACTTC; cdr3_aa: CASSREVQETQYF
v_call: TRBV29-1; clone_size: few; j_call: TRBJ1-5; d_call: TRBD1; cdr3_nt: TGCAGCGTGGGGGACAGGGAGGGCAATCAGCCCCAGCATTTT; cdr3_aa: CSVGDREGNQPQHF
v_call: TRBV12-3/TRBV12-4; clone_size: few; j_call: TRBJ2-1; d_call: TRBD2; cdr3_nt: TGTGCCAGCAGACGGACTAGCGGGAATGAGCAGTTCTTC; cdr3_aa: CASRRTSGNEQFF
v_call: TRBV27; clone_size: .; j_call: TRBJ2-2; d_call: TRBD2; cdr3_nt: TGTGCCAGCAGCCCCCAGCGGGAGGGCCCTCACGGGGAGCTGTTTTTT; cdr3_aa: CASSPQREGPHGELFF
v_call: TRBV7-2; clone_size: .; j_call: TRBJ2-7; d_call: .; cdr3_nt: TGTGCCAGCATCCCACCCGGCGGCTATTCCTACGAGCAGTACTTC; cdr3_aa: CASIPPGGYSYEQYF
v_call: TRBV20-1; clone_size: .; j_call: TRBJ1-3; d_call: .; cdr3_nt: TGCAGTGCTAGAGATTTGGCGGGAGTAACTGGAAACACCATATATTTT; cdr3_aa: CSARDLAGVTGNTIYF
v_call: TRBV29-1; clone_size: few; j_call: TRBJ2-1; d_call: TRBD2; cdr3_nt: TGCAGCGTTGAAGATCGGGGTAGCGGGACATACAATGAGCAGTTCTTC; cdr3_aa: CSVEDRGSGTYNEQFF
v_call: TRBV12-3/TRBV12-4; clone_size: .; j_call: TRBJ2-6; d_call: TRBD1; cdr3_nt: TGTGCCAGCACCCCATCGACAGGGGGCCTTTCTGGGGCCAACGTCCTGACTTTC; cdr3_aa: CASTPSTGGLSGANVLTF
v_call: TRBV19; clone_size: .; j_call: TRBJ2-4; d_call: .; cdr3_nt: TGTGCCAGTAGCCCGTTCGCAGTCAAAAACATTCAGTACTTC; cdr3_aa: CASSPFAVKNIQYF
v_call: TRBV20-1; clone_size: few; j_call: TRBJ2-1; d_call: TRBD2; cdr3_nt: TGCAGTGCTGGGGGAGGGCTCAACAATGAGCAGTTCTTC; cdr3_aa: CSAGGGLNNEQFF
v_call: TRBV7-9; clone_size: .; j_call: TRBJ2-7; d_call: .; cdr3_nt: TGTGCCAGCAGCCCCGGACTAACCGAGCAGTACTTC; cdr3_aa: CASSPGLTEQYF
v_call: TRBV5-4; clone_size: few; j_call: TRBJ2-7; d_call: .; cdr3_nt: TGTGCCAGCAGCACCCTGGAACTCCACGAGCAGTACTTC; cdr3_aa: CASSTLELHEQYF
v_call: TRBV5-1; clone_size: many; j_call: TRBJ2-7; d_call: .; cdr3_nt: TGCGCCAGCAGCATTAGCGGAACAAGCTACGAGCAGTACTTC; cdr3_aa: CASSISGTSYEQYF
v_call: TRBV20-1; clone_size: many; j_call: TRBJ2-5; d_call: .; cdr3_nt: TGCAGTGCTAGAGGGGGACGAGCTCGGACCCAGTACTTC; cdr3_aa: CSARGGRARTQYF
v_call: TRBV5-1; clone_size: few; j_call: TRBJ2-1; d_call: .; cdr3_nt: TGCGCCAGCACGAGACAGGAGCGAAGTAACAATGAGCAGTTCTTC; cdr3_aa: CASTRQERSNNEQFF
v_call: TRBV18; clone_size: .; j_call: TRBJ2-5; d_call: .; cdr3_nt: TGTGCCAGCTCGATGCAGGAGACCCAGTACTTC; cdr3_aa: CASSMQETQYF
v_call: TRBV5-5; clone_size: many; j_call: TRBJ2-7; d_call: .; cdr3_nt: TGTGCCAGCAGCCCACCGTGGGTCTACGAGCAGTACTTC; cdr3_aa: CASSPPWVYEQYF
v_call: TRBV5-4; clone_size: few; j_call: TRBJ2-6; d_call: .; cdr3_nt: TGTGCCAGCAGCCGTGGGGACTCACCCTCTGGGGCCAACGTCCTGACTTTC; cdr3_aa: CASSRGDSPSGANVLTF
v_call: TRBV25-1; clone_size: .; j_call: TRBJ1-2; d_call: TRBD1; cdr3_nt: TGTGCCAGCAACCAGGGGGGTCGGGTCTATGGCTACACCTTC; cdr3_aa: CASNQGGRVYGYTF
v_call: TRBV20-1; clone_size: few; j_call: TRBJ2-1; d_call: TRBD2; cdr3_nt: TGCAGTGCTAGAGATCCGGCTAGCGGGAGTAATGAGCAGTTCTTC; cdr3_aa: CSARDPASGSNEQFF
v_call: TRBV7-2; clone_size: .; j_call: TRBJ2-7; d_call: TRBD2; cdr3_nt: TGTGCCAGCAGCCGCGGGAGGGTTCCCTACGAGCAGTACTTC; cdr3_aa: CASSRGRVPYEQYF
v_call: TRBV20-1; clone_size: .; j_call: TRBJ2-1; d_call: .; cdr3_nt: TGCAGTGCTAGTATGCGTCTTTCGACGCCTGAGCAGTTCTTC; cdr3_aa: CSASMRLSTPEQFF
v_call: TRBV27; clone_size: .; j_call: TRBJ2-5; d_call: .; cdr3_nt: TGTGCCAGCAGTCGGAGGATCCAAGAGACCCAGTACTTC; cdr3_aa: CASSRRIQETQYF
v_call: TRBV5-1; clone_size: few; j_call: TRBJ2-5; d_call: .; cdr3_nt: TGCGCCAGCAGCCTGGGGCCCGGGGCGGCCCCACAGACCCAGTACTTC; cdr3_aa: CASSLGPGAAPQTQYF
v_call: TRBV12-3/TRBV12-4; clone_size: .; j_call: TRBJ1-5; d_call: TRBD1; cdr3_nt: TGTGCCAGCAGACCCGGGACAGGGGTACTCCAGCCCCAGCATTTT; cdr3_aa: CASRPGTGVLQPQHF
v_call: TRBV24-1; clone_size: few; j_call: TRBJ2-7; d_call: TRBD1; cdr3_nt: TGTGCCACCAGTGATGACAGGGGGCCTGGAGAGCAGTACTTC; cdr3_aa: CATSDDRGPGEQYF
v_call: TRBV25-1; clone_size: few; j_call: TRBJ2-7; d_call: .; cdr3_nt: TGTGCCAGCAGTGATCTCCGGGACTGGTCCTACGAGCAGTACTTC; cdr3_aa: CASSDLRDWSYEQYF
v_call: TRBV20-1; clone_size: .; j_call: TRBJ1-5; d_call: .; cdr3_nt: TGCAGTGCTAGAGTCGGGGTAAGGAATCAGCCCCAGCATTTT; cdr3_aa: CSARVGVRNQPQHF
v_call: TRBV6-1; clone_size: .; j_call: TRBJ1-6; d_call: TRBD1; cdr3_nt: TGTGCCAGCAGTCCCCGTCAACAGGGGAATTCACCCCTCCACTTT; cdr3_aa: CASSPRQQGNSPLHF
v_call: TRBV29-1; clone_size: few; j_call: TRBJ2-2; d_call: TRBD1; cdr3_nt: TGCAGCGGGCTGGGACAGTCGAACACCGGGGAGCTGTTTTTT; cdr3_aa: CSGLGQSNTGELFF
v_call: TRBV28; clone_size: .; j_call: TRBJ1-2; d_call: .; cdr3_nt: TGTGCCATAGAAGGGGGGAAGGGCTACACCTTC; cdr3_aa: CAIEGGKGYTF
v_call: TRBV20-1; clone_size: .; j_call: TRBJ1-5; d_call: .; cdr3_nt: TGCAGTGCTAGTGGTCCTACCGGCAATCAGCCCCAGCATTTT; cdr3_aa: CSASGPTGNQPQHF
v_call: TRBV4-2; clone_size: many; j_call: TRBJ1-6; d_call: .; cdr3_nt: TGTGCCAGCAGCCAAGAGGTGGCCAGGGGAAATTCACCCCTCCACTTT; cdr3_aa: CASSQEVARGNSPLHF
v_call: TRBV6-5; clone_size: .; j_call: TRBJ1-1; d_call: .; cdr3_nt: TGTGCCAGCAGTGGTCCCTACACTGAAGCTTTCTTT; cdr3_aa: CASSGPYTEAFF
v_call: TRBV11-2; clone_size: few; j_call: TRBJ2-1; d_call: .; cdr3_nt: TGTGCCAGCAGCTTCCGCGGCTCCTACCTCGCCTCTTACAATGAGCAGTTCTTC; cdr3_aa: CASSFRGSYLASYNEQFF
v_call: TRBV18; clone_size: .; j_call: TRBJ2-7; d_call: .; cdr3_nt: TGTGCCAGCTCAGTCACGGGGGGACAGGCCTCCTACGAGCAGTACTTC; cdr3_aa: CASSVTGGQASYEQYF
v_call: TRBV7-2; clone_size: .; j_call: TRBJ2-7; d_call: TRBD1; cdr3_nt: TGTGCCAGCAGTTGGGGACAGGGGGCTACCGAGCAGTACTTC; cdr3_aa: CASSWGQGATEQYF
v_call: TRBV30; clone_size: .; j_call: TRBJ2-3; d_call: TRBD1; cdr3_nt: TGTGCCTGGAGTGTAGACAGGGTGCCAGATACGCAGTATTTT; cdr3_aa: CAWSVDRVPDTQYF
v_call: TRBV27; clone_size: .; j_call: TRBJ2-2; d_call: TRBD2; cdr3_nt: TGTGCCAGCACCACCGGGACTAGTGGTACCGGGGAGCTGTTTTTT; cdr3_aa: CASTTGTSGTGELFF
v_call: TRBV28; clone_size: many; j_call: TRBJ1-4; d_call: .; cdr3_nt: TGTGCCAGCAAAACCACGGGGGCTTACTGGGAAAAACTGTTTTTT; cdr3_aa: CASKTTGAYWEKLFF
v_call: TRBV20-1; clone_size: few; j_call: TRBJ2-6; d_call: .; cdr3_nt: TGCAGTGCTAGAGATCCCGACTCTGGGGCCAACGTCCTGACTTTC; cdr3_aa: CSARDPDSGANVLTF
v_call: TRBV6-5; clone_size: .; j_call: TRBJ2-7; d_call: .; cdr3_nt: TGTGCCAGCAGTTGGGATGGTACCCTTACCAGCTACGAGCAGTACTTC; cdr3_aa: CASSWDGTLTSYEQYF
v_call: TRBV20-1; clone_size: few; j_call: TRBJ2-3; d_call: .; cdr3_nt: TGCAGTGCTAGACCGGGACTTGGAGGCGCTACGCAGTATTTT; cdr3_aa: CSARPGLGGATQYF
v_call: TRBV20-1; clone_size: few; j_call: TRBJ2-2; d_call: .; cdr3_nt: TGCAGTGCTCGGACAGTCTCCACCGGGGAGCTGTTTTTT; cdr3_aa: CSARTVSTGELFF
v_call: TRBV30; clone_size: few; j_call: TRBJ2-2; d_call: .; cdr3_nt: TGTGCCTGGAGCAGTCAAGGCCCCGGGGAGCTGTTTTTT; cdr3_aa: CAWSSQGPGELFF
v_call: TRBV10-3; clone_size: few; j_call: TRBJ1-5; d_call: TRBD1; cdr3_nt: TGTGCCAACCGGGACAGGGTAGATCAGCCCCAGCATTTT; cdr3_aa: CANRDRVDQPQHF
v_call: TRBV6-1; clone_size: few; j_call: TRBJ1-3; d_call: .; cdr3_nt: TGTGCCAGCAGCAACCCCGTTGTCTCTGGAAACACCATATATTTT; cdr3_aa: CASSNPVVSGNTIYF
v_call: TRBV4-3; clone_size: few; j_call: TRBJ2-3; d_call: .; cdr3_nt: TGCGCCAGCAGCCAAGATGTTGGGCGGGTCTCTCGCACAGATACGCAGTATTTT; cdr3_aa: CASSQDVGRVSRTDTQYF